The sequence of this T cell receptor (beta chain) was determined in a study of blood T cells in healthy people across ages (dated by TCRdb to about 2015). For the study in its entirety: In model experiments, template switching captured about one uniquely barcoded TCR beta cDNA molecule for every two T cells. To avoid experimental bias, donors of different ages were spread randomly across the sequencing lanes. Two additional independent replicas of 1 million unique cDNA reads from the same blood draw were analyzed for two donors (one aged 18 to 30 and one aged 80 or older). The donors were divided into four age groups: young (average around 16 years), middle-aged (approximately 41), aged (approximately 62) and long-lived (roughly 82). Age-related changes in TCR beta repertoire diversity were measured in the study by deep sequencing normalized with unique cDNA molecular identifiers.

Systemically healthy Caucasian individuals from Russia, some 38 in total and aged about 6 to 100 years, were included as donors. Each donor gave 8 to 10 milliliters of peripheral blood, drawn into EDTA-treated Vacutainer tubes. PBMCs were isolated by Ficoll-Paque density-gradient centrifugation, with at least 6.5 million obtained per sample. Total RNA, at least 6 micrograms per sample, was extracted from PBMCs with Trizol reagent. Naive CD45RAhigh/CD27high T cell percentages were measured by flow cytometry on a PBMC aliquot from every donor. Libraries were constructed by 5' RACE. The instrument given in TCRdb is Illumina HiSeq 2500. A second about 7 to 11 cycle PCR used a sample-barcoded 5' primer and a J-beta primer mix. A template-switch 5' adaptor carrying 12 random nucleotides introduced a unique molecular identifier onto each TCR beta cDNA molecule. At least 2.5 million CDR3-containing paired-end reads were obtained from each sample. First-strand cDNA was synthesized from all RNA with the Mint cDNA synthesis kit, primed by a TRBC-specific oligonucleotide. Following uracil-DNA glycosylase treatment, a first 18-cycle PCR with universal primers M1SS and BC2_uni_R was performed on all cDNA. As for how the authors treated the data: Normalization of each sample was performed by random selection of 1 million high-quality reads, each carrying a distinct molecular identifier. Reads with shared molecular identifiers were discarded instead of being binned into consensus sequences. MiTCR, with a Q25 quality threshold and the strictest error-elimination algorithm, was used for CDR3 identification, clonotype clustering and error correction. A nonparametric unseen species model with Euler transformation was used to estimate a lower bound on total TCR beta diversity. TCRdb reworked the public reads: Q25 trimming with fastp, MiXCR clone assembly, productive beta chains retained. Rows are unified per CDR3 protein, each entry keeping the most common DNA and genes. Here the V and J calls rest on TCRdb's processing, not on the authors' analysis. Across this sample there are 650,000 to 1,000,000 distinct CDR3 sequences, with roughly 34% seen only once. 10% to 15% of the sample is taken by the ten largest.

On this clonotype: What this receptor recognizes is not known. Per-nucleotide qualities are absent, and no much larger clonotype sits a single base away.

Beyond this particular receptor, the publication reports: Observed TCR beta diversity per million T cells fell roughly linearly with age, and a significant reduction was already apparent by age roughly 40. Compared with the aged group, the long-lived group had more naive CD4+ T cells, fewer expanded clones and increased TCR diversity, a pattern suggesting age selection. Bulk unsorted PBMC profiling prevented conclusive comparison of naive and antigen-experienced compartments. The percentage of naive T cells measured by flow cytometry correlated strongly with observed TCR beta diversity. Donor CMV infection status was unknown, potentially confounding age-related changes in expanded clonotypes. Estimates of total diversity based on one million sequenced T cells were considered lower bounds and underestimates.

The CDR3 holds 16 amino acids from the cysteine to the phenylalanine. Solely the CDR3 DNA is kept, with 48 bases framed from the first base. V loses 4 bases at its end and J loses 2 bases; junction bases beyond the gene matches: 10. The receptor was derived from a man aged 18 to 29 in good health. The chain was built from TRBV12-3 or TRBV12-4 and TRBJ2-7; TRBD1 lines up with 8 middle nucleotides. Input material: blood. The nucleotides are TGTGCCAGCAGTTACGCTCCGGGACAGGACCCCTACGAGCAGTACTTC. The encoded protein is CASSYAPGQDPYEQYF.